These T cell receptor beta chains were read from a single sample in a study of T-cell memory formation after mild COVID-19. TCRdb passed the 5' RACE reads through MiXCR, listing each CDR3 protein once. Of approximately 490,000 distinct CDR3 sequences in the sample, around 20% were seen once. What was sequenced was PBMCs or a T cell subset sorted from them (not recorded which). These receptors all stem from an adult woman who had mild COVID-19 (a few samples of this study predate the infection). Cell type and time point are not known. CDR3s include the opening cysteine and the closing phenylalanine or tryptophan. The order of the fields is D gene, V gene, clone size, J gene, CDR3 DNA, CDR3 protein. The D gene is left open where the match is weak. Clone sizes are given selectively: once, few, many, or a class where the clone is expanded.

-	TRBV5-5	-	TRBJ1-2	TGTGCCAGCAGCTTGGCTGTCTCTGGGGTAGCTAACTATGGCTACACCTTC	CASSLAVSGVANYGYTF
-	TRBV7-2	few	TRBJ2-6	TGTGCCAGCAGCCTAGGTCAGGGGCCCAACGTCCTGACTTTC	CASSLGQGPNVLTF
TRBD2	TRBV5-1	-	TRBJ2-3	TGCGCCAGCAGCTTGGGACTAGCGAAAGGCACAGATACGCAGTATTTT	CASSLGLAKGTDTQYF
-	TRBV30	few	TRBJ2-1	TGTGCCTGGGATCTGGGTTACTACAATGAGCAGTTCTTC	CAWDLGYYNEQFF
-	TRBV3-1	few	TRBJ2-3	TGTGCCAGCAGCCAAAGGCAGGGGAAAGGCCGAGATACGCAGTATTTT	CASSQRQGKGRDTQYF
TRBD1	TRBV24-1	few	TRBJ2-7	TGTGCCACCAGTGGAGACAGGGGTTCCTACGAGCAGTACTTC	CATSGDRGSYEQYF
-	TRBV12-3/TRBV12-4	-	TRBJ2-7	TGTGCCAGCAGTTTAGTGGCAGGGGTCCTGGGTGAGCAGTACTTC	CASSLVAGVLGEQYF
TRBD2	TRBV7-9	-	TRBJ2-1	TGTGCCAGCAGCTTAAGTTCTAGCGGGGGTTTGGATGAGCAGTTCTTC	CASSLSSSGGLDEQFF
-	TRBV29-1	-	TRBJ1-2	TGCAGCGTTGACATCCAGAGCTATGGCTACACCTTC	CSVDIQSYGYTF
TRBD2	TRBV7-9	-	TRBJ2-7	TGTGCCAGCAGCCATCAGCGGGGGGCGCCGGGCGAGCAGTACTTC	CASSHQRGAPGEQYF
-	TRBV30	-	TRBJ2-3	TGTGCCTGGAGTGTAGGAGATACGCAGTATTTT	CAWSVGDTQYF
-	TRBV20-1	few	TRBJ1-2	TGCAGTGCTAGAGCGGGGTCAAGCTATGGCTACACCTTC	CSARAGSSYGYTF
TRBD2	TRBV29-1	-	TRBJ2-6	TGCAGCGTTGCTGGGGGGGCTGGGGCCAACGTCCTGACTTTC	CSVAGGAGANVLTF
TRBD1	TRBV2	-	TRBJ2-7	TGTGCCAGCAGACGACAGGGGGACGAGCAGTACTTC	CASRRQGDEQYF
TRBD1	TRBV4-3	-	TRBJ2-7	TGCGCCAGCAGCCGCGGAGCAGGGGGCCGGCCTACCTACGAGCAGTACTTC	CASSRGAGGRPTYEQYF
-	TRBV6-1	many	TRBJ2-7	TGTGCCAGCAGCGGTGGATCCTACGAGCAGTACTTC	CASSGGSYEQYF
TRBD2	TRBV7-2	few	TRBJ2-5	TGTGCCAGCAGCTCACCGGGACTAGCGGGAGGGGGGGGAGAGACCCAGTACTTC	CASSSPGLAGGGGETQYF
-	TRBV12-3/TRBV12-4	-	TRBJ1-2	TGTGCCAGCAGTGAAGAAGGGAGATCCTATGGCTACACCTTC	CASSEEGRSYGYTF
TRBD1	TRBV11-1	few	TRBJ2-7	TGTGCCAGCAGCTTAGCGCGTGACAGGGGTAAATCCTACGAGCAGTACTTC	CASSLARDRGKSYEQYF
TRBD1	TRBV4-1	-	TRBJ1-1	TGCGCCAGCAGCCAAGATGCAATTGGCAGGGGGCGGTTGGACACTGAAGCTTTCTTT	CASSQDAIGRGRLDTEAFF
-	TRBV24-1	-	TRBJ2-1	TGTGCCACCAGTGATAAGGGGGGCCTCTTCGATGAGCAGTTCTTC	CATSDKGGLFDEQFF
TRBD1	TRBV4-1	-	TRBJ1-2	TGCGCCAGCAGCCAAGGAGCAGGGGGCGACTATGGCTACACCTTC	CASSQGAGGDYGYTF
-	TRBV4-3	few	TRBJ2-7	TGCGCCAGCAGCCCCGACGAGGCAGCGACCTACGAGCAGTACTTC	CASSPDEAATYEQYF
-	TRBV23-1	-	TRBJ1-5	TGCGCCAGCAGTCGTCGCGGACGGAGACACAATCAGCCCCAGCATTTT	CASSRRGRRHNQPQHF
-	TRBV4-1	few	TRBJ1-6	TGCGCCAGCAGCCCCGAGCCCGATTCACCCCTCCACTTT	CASSPEPDSPLHF
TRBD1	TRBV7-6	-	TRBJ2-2	TGTGCCAGCAGCTTAAGACAGGGGAACGGGGAGCTGTTTTTT	CASSLRQGNGELFF
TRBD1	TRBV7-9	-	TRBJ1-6	TGTGCCAGCAGGCCGGGACAGGGGGCTTATTCACCCCTCCACTTT	CASRPGQGAYSPLHF
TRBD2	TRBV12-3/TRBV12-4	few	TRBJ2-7	TGTGCCAGCAGTTCCCCGGATTTAGCGGGAGCCCCGGAGGAGCAGTACTTC	CASSSPDLAGAPEEQYF
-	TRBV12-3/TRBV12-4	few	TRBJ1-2	TGTGCCAGCAGCCTGAGGTCCGGGGTACATGGCTACACCTTC	CASSLRSGVHGYTF
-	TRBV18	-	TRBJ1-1	TGTGCCAGCTCCCTAGGACAAGAATCGAACACTGAAGCTTTCTTT	CASSLGQESNTEAFF
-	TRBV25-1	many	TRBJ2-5	TGTGCCAGCAGTCTCTACGGGTTATCCCAAGAGACCCAGTACTTC	CASSLYGLSQETQYF
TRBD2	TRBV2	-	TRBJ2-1	TGTGCCAGCTTAGCGGGGGGCTACAATGAGCAGTTCTTC	CASLAGGYNEQFF
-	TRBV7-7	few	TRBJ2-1	TGTGCCAGCAGCTTAGCGGCCGTGGGCAATGAGCAGTTCTTC	CASSLAAVGNEQFF
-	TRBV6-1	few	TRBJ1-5	TGTGCCAGCAGTGAAGGGACAGTAAATCAGCCCCAGCATTTT	CASSEGTVNQPQHF
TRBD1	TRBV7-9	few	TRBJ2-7	TGTGCCAGCAGCCGGCCCGACAGGGCCTACGAGCAGTACTTC	CASSRPDRAYEQYF
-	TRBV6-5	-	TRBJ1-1	TGTGCCAGCAGTTACGGGGTATCGAACACTGAAGCTTTCTTT	CASSYGVSNTEAFF
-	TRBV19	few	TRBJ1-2	TGTGCCAGTACCGTGACGGGCCGGGGGAACTATGGCTACACCTTC	CASTVTGRGNYGYTF
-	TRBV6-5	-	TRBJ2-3	TGTGCCAGCAGCTCCATCGTGATGACTACAGATACGCAGTATTTT	CASSSIVMTTDTQYF
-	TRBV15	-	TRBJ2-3	TGTGCCACCAGCAGAGAACGGATCCCCGCGGATACGCAGTATTTT	CATSRERIPADTQYF
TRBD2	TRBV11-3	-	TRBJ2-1	TGTGCCAGCAGCATCTGGCTAGCGGGCGGTAATGAGCAGTTCTTC	CASSIWLAGGNEQFF
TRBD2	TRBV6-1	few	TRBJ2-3	TGTGCCAGCAGTGAAAACCTAGCGGGGGGGCCAGATACGCAGTATTTT	CASSENLAGGPDTQYF
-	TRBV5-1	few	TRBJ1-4	TGCGCCAGCAGCTTGGAATCGGGTCGTGAAAAACTGTTTTTT	CASSLESGREKLFF
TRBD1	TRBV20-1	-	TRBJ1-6	TGCAGTGCTAGAATACCGGGACAGGGACGCTCACCCCTCCACTTT	CSARIPGQGRSPLHF
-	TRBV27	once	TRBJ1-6	TGTGCCAGCAAGGGGAGAGGGAGAACACCCCTCCACTTT	CASKGRGRTPLHF
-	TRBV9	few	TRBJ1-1	TGTGCCAGCAGCGTAGTACAGTCAAGTAGTAGAGCTTTCTTT	CASSVVQSSSRAFF
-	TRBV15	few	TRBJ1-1	TGTGCCACCAGCAGAGATATAGGGGCTGGAGCTTTCTTT	CATSRDIGAGAFF
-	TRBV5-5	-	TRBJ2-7	TGTGCCAGCAGCTTGGAGGGGACATTCTCCTACGAGCAGTACTTC	CASSLEGTFSYEQYF
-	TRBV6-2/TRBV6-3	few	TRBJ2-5	TGTGCCAGCAGCCGCCCCTTAGGCGCAAGGGAGACCCAGTACTTC	CASSRPLGARETQYF
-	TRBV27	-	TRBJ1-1	TGTGCCAGCAGTTTATCGAAGGGCCCCCCGGTTGTGAACACTGAAGCTTTCTTT	CASSLSKGPPVVNTEAFF
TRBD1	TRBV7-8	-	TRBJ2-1	TGTGCCAGCAGCTTAGCTTGGACAGGGGCCATTGAGCAGTTCTTC	CASSLAWTGAIEQFF
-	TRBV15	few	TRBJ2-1	TGTGCCACCAGCCCCCCCTACGGGGGCTCCTACAATGAGCAGTTCTTC	CATSPPYGGSYNEQFF
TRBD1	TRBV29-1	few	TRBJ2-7	TGCAGCGTCTCCGGGACAGGGGACTCCCCCTCCTACGAGCAGTACTTC	CSVSGTGDSPSYEQYF
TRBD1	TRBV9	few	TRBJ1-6	TGTGCCAGCAGCGTCGACAGGGAAACCTCCCCCCACTTT	CASSVDRETSPHF
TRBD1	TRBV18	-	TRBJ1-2	TGTGCCAGCTCACCCAGGACAGGGAAAAACTATGGCTACACCTTC	CASSPRTGKNYGYTF